The rows below give T cell receptor beta chains drawn from one sample of a study of blood T cell repertoires in COVID-19. Libraries were prepared by immunoSEQ multiplex PCR; TCRdb keeps only in-frame clonotypes and omits some of them. The repertoire holds around 75,000 clones, with around nine tenths as singletons. Specimen: peripheral blood. All receptors derive from a man between 60 and 75 years old with acute or convalescent COVID-19. Both conserved end residues are part of each CDR3. The order of the fields is V gene, J gene, D gene, clone size, CDR3 DNA, CDR3 protein. D genes are given only for firm matches. The size field is filled for only some rows; it gives once, few, many or a size class.

V: TRBV3-1/TRBV3-2
J: TRBJ2-7
D: .
size: .
DNA: TGTGCCAGCAGCCAAGGACTAGGAAAGGCCGAGCAGTACTTC
CDR3: CASSQGLGKAEQYF

V: TRBV30
J: TRBJ2-7
D: TRBD2
size: .
DNA: TGTGCCTGGAACACCGGGACTAGCGGGGGCCCAAGCTCCTACGAGCAGTACTTC
CDR3: CAWNTGTSGGPSSYEQYF

V: TRBV5-1
J: TRBJ2-7
D: .
size: .
DNA: TGCGCCAGCAGCTTAACGGGGACCTACGAGCAGTACTTC
CDR3: CASSLTGTYEQYF

V: TRBV5-1
J: TRBJ1-2
D: TRBD1
size: .
DNA: TGCGCCAGCAGCCCGACAGGGGGCCAGTCGGATAACTATGGCTACACCTTC
CDR3: CASSPTGGQSDNYGYTF

V: TRBV9
J: TRBJ2-1
D: TRBD2
size: .
DNA: TGTGCCAGCAGTCGCGGGAGCCCCTCCTACAATGAGCAGTTCTTC
CDR3: CASSRGSPSYNEQFF

V: TRBV7-8
J: TRBJ1-2
D: .
size: .
DNA: TGTGCCAGCAGCTTAGCGGAAGCAGGCCGGGGTGGCTACACCTTC
CDR3: CASSLAEAGRGGYTF

V: TRBV12-1
J: TRBJ1-4
D: .
size: .
DNA: TGTGCCAGCAGCTTTGGGGACAGGGAGTGGTCCACGACTAATGAAAAACTGTTTTTT
CDR3: CASSFGDREWSTTNEKLFF

V: TRBV24-1
J: TRBJ1-4
D: TRBD1
size: .
DNA: TGTGCCACCAGTGCGGGCACAGGGGGCAGTGAAAAACTGTTTTTT
CDR3: CATSAGTGGSEKLFF

V: TRBV10-1
J: TRBJ2-1
D: .
size: .
DNA: TGCGCCAGCAGTAAAGGTTCGGGCAATGAGCAGTTCTTC
CDR3: CASSKGSGNEQFF

V: TRBV29-1
J: TRBJ2-1
D: TRBD2
size: .
DNA: TGCAGCGTTGGGGTAGCGGGAGGAACTGAGCAGTTCTTC
CDR3: CSVGVAGGTEQFF

V: TRBV6-5
J: TRBJ1-1
D: TRBD1
size: .
DNA: TGTGCCAGCAGATCCGGACAGGGCAGTGAAGCTTTCTTT
CDR3: CASRSGQGSEAFF

V: TRBV5-1
J: TRBJ2-7
D: TRBD1
size: few
DNA: TGCGCCAGCAGTCCAAAAGCGACAGGGGGCAATTTCGAGCAGTACTTC
CDR3: CASSPKATGGNFEQYF

V: TRBV25-1
J: TRBJ1-4
D: TRBD1
size: .
DNA: TGTGCCAGCAGTGGGACAGGGGCTCCCTCTAATGAAAAACTGTTTTTT
CDR3: CASSGTGAPSNEKLFF

V: TRBV2
J: TRBJ1-5
D: TRBD1
size: .
DNA: TGTGCCAGCAGAGGGACAGGGGCGAATCAGCCCCAGCATTTT
CDR3: CASRGTGANQPQHF

V: TRBV28
J: TRBJ1-4
D: .
size: .
DNA: TGTGCCAGCAGTAAGGCCTTGGGAGGTGAAAAACTGTTTTTT
CDR3: CASSKALGGEKLFF

V: TRBV29-1
J: TRBJ1-4
D: .
size: .
DNA: TGCAGCGTTATTGTAAACGCTAATTTCCTTGAAAAACTGTTTTTT
CDR3: CSVIVNANFLEKLFF

V: TRBV7-9
J: TRBJ1-4
D: TRBD1
size: .
DNA: TGTGCCAGCAGCCTCTACGGGAAACAGGGGGCGGATGAAAAACTGTTTTTT
CDR3: CASSLYGKQGADEKLFF

V: TRBV25-1
J: TRBJ2-3
D: .
size: .
DNA: TGTGCCAGCAGTGAACCACAGGGCACGGATACGCAGTATTTT
CDR3: CASSEPQGTDTQYF